Shown below are 26 T cell receptor beta chains from a single sample sequenced in a study of siplizumab effects on memory and regulatory T cells. The table came from immunoSEQ multiplex PCR; TCRdb's copy has only in-frame clones and leaves some out. The sample shows tens of thousands of clones, just over 95% of them seen only once. Sequenced input: naive CD8+ T cells sorted from blood. Source of these receptors: a human donor in good health.

The rearrangement links TRBV10-1 to TRBJ1-1, with TRBD1 matching over 7 bases. The CDR3 sequence is 14 residues long. CDR1 WNHNN and CDR2 SYGVQD come from the germline V gene (reference sequence). The V segment lost 3 bases and the J segment 10 bases; nucleotides outside the gene matches: 11. CDR3 sequence: CASSDPQGKKGAFF. As DNA, the CDR3 is TGCGCCAGCAGTGATCCACAGGGGAAAAAGGGAGCTTTCTTT.

The DNA for the CDR3 is TGCACCAGCAGAATCCTCAAACCCGGATGTCGTGATACGCAGTATTTT. Its translation: CTSRILKPGCRDTQYF. The chain uses TRBV1 and TRBJ2-3. TRBV1 is reported as a pseudogene. The CDR3 extends over 16 amino acids.

The gene calls are TRBV4-2 and TRBJ2-5; D call uncertain. Trimming took off 4 bases at V and 1 base at J, with 13 bases between the two ends. The CDR3 covers 15 residues. Germline CDR1 and CDR2: LGHNA and YNFKEQ. This chain's CDR3 is CASSRVDGLQETQYF. DNA for the CDR3: TGTGCCAGCAGCCGGGTCGATGGGCTCCAAGAGACCCAGTACTTC.

The genes are TRBV6-1 and TRBJ1-2, with D possibly being TRBD1 (6 bases). The CDR3 is 15 amino acids. V was pared by 6 bases and J by 4 bases, with 18 bases between. Germline assignment: CDR1 MNHNS and CDR2 SASEGT. The chain's CDR3 is CASSADRLTFYGYTF. CDR3 nucleotides: TGTGCCAGCAGCGCGGACAGACTTACGTTCTATGGCTACACCTTC.

The chain has TRBV5-1 and TRBJ2-1; a possible D gene is TRBD1 (6 bases). CDR3 length: 15 residues. The V gene's germline CDR1 is SGHRS and CDR2 YFSETQ. Trimming left V 2 bases short and J 2 bases short, with 11 bases between. The CDR3 protein is CASSFDRSTYNEQFF. CDR3 DNA sequence: TGCGCCAGCAGCTTTGACAGGTCGACCTACAATGAGCAGTTCTTC.

The chain recombines TRBV6-6 with TRBJ1-4, with a weak D call TRBD1 (5 bases). This CDR3 spans 16 amino acids. Germline CDR1 reads MNHNY; CDR2 reads SVGAGI (reference sequence). The V end lost 2 bases, the J end lost 5 bases, and 15 bases lay between the germline ends. Here the CDR3 reads CASSYGWGGKNEKLFF. The CDR3 DNA sequence: TGTGCCAGCAGTTACGGTTGGGGCGGGAAAAATGAAAAACTGTTTTTT.

V and J are TRBV6-5 and TRBJ1-1; tentatively, D is TRBD1 (6 bases). Trimming took 6 bases from V and 3 from J, leaving 17 bases between them. Germline values: CDR1 MNHEY, CDR2 SVGAGI. There are 15 residues in the CDR3. CDR3 DNA sequence: TGTGCCAGCAGGGCGACAGGCGGAGGAGACACTGAAGCTTTCTTT. Translating gives CASRATGGGDTEAFF.

The rearrangement uses TRBV29-1 and TRBJ1-4; D is unclear. This CDR3 has 13 residues. With 1 base removed from V and 5 bases from J, the gap between germline ends came to 8 bases. From germline, CDR1 is SQVTM and CDR2 ANQGSEA. Here the CDR3 reads CSVEVPLNEKLFF. The CDR3 coding sequence is TGCAGCGTTGAAGTGCCACTGAATGAAAAACTGTTTTTT. The full variable domain, its missing parts supplied by reference TRBV29-1 and TRBJ1-4, is SAVISQKPSRDICQRGTSLTIQCQVDSQVTMMFWYRQQPGQSLTLIATANQGSEATYESGFVIDKFPISRPNLTFSTLTVSNMSPEDSSIYLCSVEVPLNEKLFFGSGTQLSVL.

The rearrangement uses TRBV9 and TRBJ1-5; D uncertain. Trimming took 2 bases from V and 0 from J, leaving 9 bases between them. The CDR3 is made up of 15 amino acids. In germline, CDR1 is SGDLS, CDR2 YYNGEE. The CDR3 here is CASSVGRDSNQPQHF. The CDR3 DNA reads TGTGCCAGCAGCGTCGGTAGGGATAGCAATCAGCCCCAGCATTTT.

As DNA, the CDR3 is TGCGCCAGCAGCTTGCTCGGGACAGGGAGTTCGAATGAGCAGTTCTTC. Its translation: CASSLLGTGSSNEQFF. The V gene is TRBV5-1, the J gene TRBJ2-1, with 9 nucleotides matching TRBD1. Germline CDR1 SGHRS, CDR2 YFSETQ. Trimming removed 1 base from V and 7 bases from J; junction bases left unmatched: 9. This CDR3 contains 16 residues.

This chain uses TRBV2 with TRBJ2-7; 12 bases fit TRBD2. J lost 3 bases, V lost 6 bases, and 9 bases had no gene match. Germline CDR1 is SNHLY and CDR2 is FYNNEI. This CDR3 spans 16 amino acids. The CDR3 region has the DNA TGTGCCAGCAGCCTCCCCGCTAGCGGGGGGGGCTACGAGCAGTACTTC. It encodes CASSLPASGGGYEQYF.

The V and J genes are TRBV27 and TRBJ2-7; D ambiguous. With 3 bases removed from V and 0 bases from J, the gap between germline ends came to 6 bases. The CDR3 runs to 13 residues. CDR1 and CDR2 from the germline V gene are MNHEY and SMNVEV (reference sequence). The CDR3 DNA sequence: TGTGCCAGCAGTTTGCAGGTCTCCTACGAGCAGTACTTC. It yields the protein CASSLQVSYEQYF.

With respect to this clone: Other DNA sequences in this specimen translate into the identical CDR3. The rearrangement joins TRBV7-9 to TRBJ2-7; D is perhaps TRBD1 (5 bases). This CDR3 spans 13 amino acids. V lost 1 base and J lost 2, with 6 bases in between. In germline, CDR1 is SEHNR, CDR2 FQNEAQ (reference sequence). In DNA, the CDR3 is TGTGCCAGCAGCTTAGGGACAACCTACGAGCAGTACTTC. Its protein product is CASSLGTTYEQYF.

The CDR3 nucleotides read TGTGCCAGCAGCTTAGGTACCGGGGAGCTGTTTTTT. It codes for CASSLGTGELFF. This chain uses TRBV7-9 with TRBJ2-2; D not certain. The germline gives CDR1 SEHNR, CDR2 FQNEAQ (reference sequence). The CDR3 has 12 amino acids. The germline V and J ends were trimmed by 1 base and 5 bases, with 2 bases remaining between them. The entire variable domain, with the rest obtained from reference TRBV7-9 and TRBJ2-2, is as follows: DTGVSQNPRHKITKRGQNVTFRCDPISEHNRLYWYRQTLGQGPEFLTYFQNEAQLEKSRLLSDRFSAERPKGSFSTLEIQRTEQGDSAMYLCASSLGTGELFFGEGSRLTVL.

The gene calls are TRBV2 and TRBJ1-1; D is unresolved. The germline gives CDR1 SNHLY, CDR2 FYNNEI. V was shortened by 2 bases and J by 10 bases, with 11 bases between the two germline ends. The CDR3 spans 12 residues. CDR3 bases: TGTGCCAGCAGTGAATTCAAGGCCGGAGCTTTCTTT. Encoded protein: CASSEFKAGAFF.

The chain has TRBV5-5 and TRBJ1-5; D possibly corresponds to TRBD1 (5 bases). Germline V gene lookup returns CDR1 SGHKS and CDR2 YYEKEE (reference sequence). CDR3 size: 14 residues. V was trimmed by 4 bases and J by 5 bases, leaving 13 bases between them. The CDR3 DNA reads as TGTGCCAGCAGCCGTGGTGGGGGTGATCAGCCCCAGCATTTT. Translating gives CASSRGGGDQPQHF.

CDR3 in DNA: TGTGCCAGCAGTTTATTCACGGGGGGGGCGGATGAGCAGTTCTTC. Protein: CASSLFTGGADEQFF. The rearrangement joins TRBV27 to TRBJ2-1, with TRBD2 identical over 8 bases. The trim removed 1 base at V and 8 bases at J, leaving 7 bases unmatched. CDR1 is MNHEY and CDR2 is SMNVEV in the germline V gene (reference sequence). The CDR3 loop spans 15 amino acids.

This chain uses TRBV29-1 with TRBJ1-1, with D maybe TRBD1 (5 bases). Germline-derived CDR1 and CDR2 are SQVTM and ANQGSEA. This CDR3 contains 12 residues. V gave up 6 bases and J gave up 2 bases, with 10 bases separating them. Here the CDR3 reads CSVLGGNTEAFF. The CDR3 region has the DNA TGCAGCGTGTTGGGGGGTAACACTGAAGCTTTCTTT.

This chain links TRBV4-3 with TRBJ2-1; 11 bases are shared with TRBD2. This CDR3 comprises 16 residues. Germline V gives CDR1 LGHNA, CDR2 YSLEER. V dropped 3 bases and J dropped 4; count of bases not matched to a gene: 5. The CDR3 spells CASSQSGTSGYNEQFF. CDR3 in DNA: TGCGCCAGCAGCCAGTCCGGGACTAGCGGATACAATGAGCAGTTCTTC.

This sequence joins TRBV28 and TRBJ2-7; D perhaps matches TRBD1 (5 bases). V lost 7 bases and J 3 bases, leaving 22 bases between the germline ends. The length of the CDR3 is 16 residues. Germline-derived CDR1 and CDR2 are MDHEN and SYDVKM. The CDR3 spells CASNGLRATDNYEQYF. The CDR3 bases are TGTGCCAGCAACGGCCTAAGGGCGACAGACAACTACGAGCAGTACTTC.

The chain has TRBV11-2 and TRBJ2-7, with a weak D call TRBD1 (6 bases). Per the germline V gene, CDR1 is SGHAT and CDR2 is FQNNGV. V lost 1 base and J 7 bases, leaving 14 bases between the germline ends. The CDR3 extends over 14 amino acids. As DNA, the CDR3 is TGTGCCAGCAGCTTAGGAGGGGGAATAGTGGAGCAGTACTTC. It encodes CASSLGGGIVEQYF.

This chain uses TRBV5-5 with TRBJ2-1; 10 positions agree with TRBD1. Unmatched junction bases numbered 5, after V lost 4 bases and J lost 7 bases. This CDR3 comprises 14 residues. Germline CDR1 and CDR2: SGHKS and YYEKEE (reference sequence). In nucleotides, the CDR3 is TGTGCCAGCAGCCTAGGACAGGGGGAGAATGAGCAGTTCTTC. It is translated as CASSLGQGENEQFF.

This chain connects TRBV18 to TRBJ2-5; D gene uncertain. The germline V and J ends were trimmed by 3 bases and 1 base, with 12 bases remaining between them. Germline-derived CDR1 and CDR2 are KGHSH and LQKENI. This CDR3 comprises 15 residues. This CDR3 is CASSPPGDLQETQYF. For the CDR3, the DNA is TGTGCCAGCTCACCGCCGGGCGATCTCCAAGAGACCCAGTACTTC.

Details on this clone: The sample carries other DNA sequences with the same CDR3. The chain has TRBV30 and TRBJ1-1; D uncertain. The CDR3 has 11 amino acids. Trimming took 3 bases from V and 5 from J, leaving 7 bases between them. Germline V gives CDR1 GTSNPN, CDR2 SVGIG (reference sequence). Here the CDR3 DNA reads TGTGCCTGGAGCATAGGAACTGAAGCTTTCTTT. It encodes CAWSIGTEAFF.

The DNA for the CDR3 is TGTGCCAGCAGCCCCCCCGTGGAGACCCAGTACTTC. Its translation: CASSPPVETQYF. The rearrangement uses TRBV5-6 and TRBJ2-5; no reliable D call. The CDR3 has 12 residues. Germline assignment: CDR1 SGHDT and CDR2 YYEEEE. Trimming shortened V by 4 bases and J by 5 bases, and 9 bases separated the two germline ends.

CDR3 residues: CASSSWGAGTGELFF. CDR3 coding DNA: TGTGCCAGCAGCTCCTGGGGGGCGGGCACCGGGGAGCTGTTTTTT. V and J are TRBV7-9 and TRBJ2-2, with D perhaps given as TRBD1 or TRBD2 (6 bases each). V dropped 4 bases and J dropped 4 bases, with 13 bases sitting between them. This CDR3 region has 15 residues. CDR1 SEHNR and CDR2 FQNEAQ come from the germline V gene (reference sequence). Together with reference TRBV7-9 and TRBJ2-2, the CDR3 gives the full variable domain: DTGVSQNPRHKITKRGQNVTFRCDPISEHNRLYWYRQTLGQGPEFLTYFQNEAQLEKSRLLSDRFSAERPKGSFSTLEIQRTEQGDSAMYLCASSSWGAGTGELFFGEGSRLTVL.